The 21 T cell receptor beta chains reported below all come from one sample, sequenced in a study of cytomegalovirus exposure and HLA in healthy donors. The PCR ran on 60 Vbeta and 13 Jbeta primers. Sequencing used immunoSEQ multiplex PCR; TCRdb keeps in-frame clones, though not all of them. The sample has 150,000 or so clones; approximately 79% are singletons. Input material: PBMCs. The origin of the receptors is a woman between 50 and 59 years old in good health and CMV-seropositive.

The chain recombines TRBV23-1 with TRBJ2-5; 7 nucleotides line up with TRBD1. TRBV23-1 is identified as an open reading frame with a role that is uncertain. Germline trimming cut 2 bases from V and 3 bases from J; bases unmatched to any gene: 9. This CDR3 spans 16 amino acids. In DNA form, the CDR3 reads TGCGCCAGCAGTCAACCTGACAGGGACGGAAAAGAGACCCAGTACTTC. Protein: CASSQPDRDGKETQYF.

The chain recombines TRBV2 with TRBJ1-1; no clear D gene. Between the trimmed V and J ends, which lost 10 bases and 4 bases, there was a span of 22 bases. The CDR3 sequence is 15 residues long. Germline CDR1 is SNHLY and CDR2 is FYNNEI. CDR3 sequence (DNA): TGTGCCACCGCTGGAGACCAAGCCGTTGCCACTGAAGCTTTCTTT. Translation gives CATAGDQAVATEAFF.

V gene TRBV6-1 combines with J gene TRBJ2-1; 7 nucleotides match TRBD2. CDR3 size: 15 residues. Trimming removed 6 bases from V and 4 bases from J; junction bases left unmatched: 9. Per germline, CDR1 MNHNS and CDR2 SASEGT. This CDR3 reads CASSQMGTIYNEQFF. DNA of the CDR3: TGTGCCAGCAGCCAGATGGGGACTATATACAATGAGCAGTTCTTC.

The rearrangement links TRBV6-1 to TRBJ1-1; D is perhaps TRBD1 (5 bases). Per germline, CDR1 MNHNS and CDR2 SASEGT. V lost 3 bases to trimming and J lost 0 bases, with 5 bases between them. The CDR3 sequence is 13 residues long. The CDR3 spells CASSETVNTEAFF. CDR3 DNA sequence: TGTGCCAGCAGTGAGACAGTGAACACTGAAGCTTTCTTT.

The chain recombines TRBV7-9 with TRBJ2-5; no clear D. The germline CDR1 and CDR2 sequences are SEHNR and FQNEAQ (reference sequence). Trimming stripped 1 base from V and 5 bases from J, with 5 bases between. This CDR3 region has 12 residues. CDR3 nucleotides: TGTGCCAGCAGCTTAGTCAGGGAGACCCAGTACTTC. The encoded protein is CASSLVRETQYF.

The chain recombines TRBV28 with TRBJ2-1; 13 positions agree with TRBD2. CDR1 and CDR2 (germline): MDHEN, SYDVKM. CDR3 length: 14 amino acids. V trimming: 6 bases; J trimming: 8 bases; junction bases outside the gene matches: 4. The chain's CDR3 is CASRTSGGPHEQFF. CDR3 nucleotide sequence: TGTGCCAGCAGGACTAGCGGGGGGCCTCATGAGCAGTTCTTC.

The chain recombines TRBV7-2 with TRBJ2-2; D is unresolved. The V end was cut by 3 bases, the J end by 1 base, with 6 bases between. This CDR3 spans 14 amino acids. Germline values: CDR1 SGHTA, CDR2 FQGNSA. In nucleotides, the CDR3 is TGTGCCAGCAGCTTGTTACAGAACACCGGGGAGCTGTTTTTT. It yields the protein CASSLLQNTGELFF. The variable domain in full, with the rest retrieved from reference TRBV7-2 and TRBJ2-2, is GAGVSQSPSNKVTEKGKDVELRCDPISGHTALYWYRQSLGQGLEFLIYFQGNSAPDKSGLPSDRFSAERTGGSVSTLTIQRTQQEDSAVYLCASSLLQNTGELFFGEGSRLTVL.

This chain connects TRBV28 to TRBJ2-7; 9 bases are a match to TRBD1. With V trimmed by 1 base and J by 2 bases, 3 bases remained unmatched. Germline values: CDR1 MDHEN, CDR2 SYDVKM. The CDR3 length is 15 residues. The CDR3 nucleotides are TGTGCCAGCAGTTTATTGGGGACAGGGCCCTACGAGCAGTACTTC. Amino acids: CASSLLGTGPYEQYF.

The chain employs TRBV27 and TRBJ2-7, with D unresolved. V lost 3 bases and J lost 2, with 11 bases in between. In germline, CDR1 is MNHEY, CDR2 SMNVEV (reference sequence). CDR3 length equals 14 residues. The CDR3 DNA reads as TGTGCCAGCAGTTTTGGCACGATTCCCTACGAGCAGTACTTC. It translates to CASSFGTIPYEQYF.

The chain links TRBV27 to TRBJ1-5, with D uncertain. V lost 5 bases and J 5 bases, leaving 13 bases between the germline ends. The CDR3 totals 14 residues. CDR1 and CDR2 (germline): MNHEY, SMNVEV (reference sequence). CDR3 protein: CASSPQHRDQPQHF. The CDR3 coding sequence is TGTGCCAGCAGTCCTCAACACCGGGATCAGCCCCAGCATTTT.

The chain has TRBV4-1 and TRBJ2-6, with D maybe TRBD1 (5 bases). The V end was cut by 1 base, the J end by 0 bases, with 10 bases between. Germline CDR1 MGHRA, CDR2 YSYEKL. This CDR3 comprises 17 residues. CDR3 bases: TGCGCCAGCAGCCAAGGACAGCGAGGCTCTGGGGCCAACGTCCTGACTTTC. Encoded protein: CASSQGQRGSGANVLTF.

A single count supports this clone. The V call is TRBV14, the J call TRBJ2-3, with D unclear. The CDR3 consists of 16 residues. Germline V lookup: CDR1 SGHDN, CDR2 FVKESK. Trimming removed 4 bases at V and 0 bases at J, with 14 bases between. The CDR3 sequence is CASSLRGSPSTDTQYF. Written as DNA, the CDR3 is TGTGCCAGCAGCCTTCGAGGTTCTCCTAGCACAGATACGCAGTATTTT.

This clone was detected a few times. The CDR3 DNA sequence: TGTGCCAGCAGCTATAACAGGGCGATTAATACCTACGAGCAGTACTTC. Protein sequence: CASSYNRAINTYEQYF. The rearrangement joins TRBV6-6 to TRBJ2-7, with D perhaps matching TRBD1 (6 bases). V was pared by 6 bases and J by 2 bases, with 20 bases between. CDR1 is MNHNY, CDR2 SVGAGI, per germline (reference sequence). CDR3 length: 16 residues.

In this sample, this clone turned up once. The V gene is TRBV9, the J gene TRBJ2-1, with a tentative D call TRBD2 (5 bases). V was cut by 2 bases and J by 8 bases, with 17 bases left in between. Germline V CDR1 and CDR2: SGDLS, YYNGEE. The CDR3 loop spans 15 amino acids. For the CDR3, the DNA is TGTGCCAGCAGCGTTTCAGTGGGAGCTGGGGATGAGCAGTTCTTC. As protein: CASSVSVGAGDEQFF.

The chain has TRBV5-4 and TRBJ2-7; 8 bases fit TRBD1. Germline trimming cut 4 bases from V and 2 bases from J; bases unmatched to any gene: 8. The CDR3 sequence is 15 residues long. CDR1 and CDR2 from the germline V gene are SGHNT and YYREEE (reference sequence). CDR3 sequence reads: CASSPGDRITYEQYF. The CDR3 DNA reads TGTGCCAGCAGCCCTGGGGACAGGATAACCTACGAGCAGTACTTC.

The chain has TRBV6-5 and TRBJ1-2; the match to TRBD1 covers 8 bases. The CDR3 runs to 12 residues. Trimming removed 8 bases from V and 7 bases from J; junction bases left unmatched: 6. The germline CDR1 and CDR2 sequences are MNHEY and SVGAGI. The CDR3 sequence is CASAAGGGGYTF. In nucleotides, the CDR3 is TGTGCCAGCGCAGCAGGGGGCGGTGGCTACACCTTC.

The chain recombines TRBV19 with TRBJ2-3; possible D gene TRBD2, 5 bases. The V end was cut by 4 bases, the J end by 2 bases, with 10 bases between. This CDR3 contains 14 residues. Germline CDR1 LNHDA, CDR2 SQIVND (reference sequence). DNA of the CDR3: TGTGCCAGTAGTAGTAGCGCCACCACAGATACGCAGTATTTT. Amino acids: CASSSSATTDTQYF.

This chain connects TRBV6-1 to TRBJ2-5, with TRBD2 identical over 11 bases. The assigned J gene may be wrong: the sequence end matches TRBJ2-7 better. Per the germline V gene, CDR1 is MNHNS and CDR2 is SASEGT. CDR3 size: 15 residues. The DNA of the CDR3 is TGTGCCAGCACCAGAACTAGCGGGAGCAACTACGAGCAGTACTTC. This sequence encodes CASTRTSGSNYEQYF.

Only a few counts were recorded for this clone. V gene TRBV28 combines with J gene TRBJ1-6, with 9 bases identical to TRBD1. The CDR3 consists of 14 residues. The V and J ends lost 7 bases and 8 bases, in that order; junction bases with no gene match: 6. Germline-derived CDR1 and CDR2 are MDHEN and SYDVKM. The CDR3 protein is CASTAGTGYSPLHF. Written as DNA, the CDR3 is TGTGCCAGCACAGCCGGGACAGGGTATTCACCCCTCCACTTT.

This chain joins TRBV5-5 and TRBJ2-7, with 7 bases matching TRBD2. The CDR3 runs to 13 residues. Trimming took 4 bases from V and 3 from J; bases not matched to a gene: 4. Germline V gene sequence: CDR1 SGHKS, CDR2 YYEKEE (reference sequence). CDR3 sequence reads: CASSHTGGYEQYF. DNA of the CDR3: TGTGCCAGCAGCCATACGGGAGGCTACGAGCAGTACTTC.

The chain couples TRBV6-1 to TRBJ2-5, with D uncertain. The germline gives CDR1 MNHNS, CDR2 SASEGT. CDR3 size: 12 residues. V dropped 8 bases and J dropped 5 bases, with 12 bases sitting between them. In DNA, the CDR3 is TGTGCCAGCGACCAACCCGGGGAGACCCAGTACTTC. The encoded protein is CASDQPGETQYF.